This TCR beta chain was identified during a study of blood T cell repertoires in COVID-19. The germline CDR1 and CDR2 sequences are LNHDA and SQIVND (reference sequence). The CDR3 is 14 amino acids. V dropped 3 bases and J dropped 8; count of bases not matched to a gene: 6. Measured with immunoSEQ multiplex PCR; TCRdb has only the in-frame clones, and not every one. The data show 150,000 to 200,000 clones, approximately 80% seen once. The clonotype originates from an older woman with COVID-19, enrolled during active disease. The sample consisted of peripheral blood. The chain has TRBV19 and TRBJ2-2; 7 nucleotides match TRBD2. Here the CDR3 reads CASSIGTIRGELFF. The CDR3 region has the DNA TGTGCCAGTAGTATTGGGACTATACGAGGGGAGCTGTTTTTT.